One T cell receptor (beta chain) is described in this entry. As yet, its antigen is unknown. Other DNA variants within this sample encode the same CDR3. The CDR3 covers 13 residues. The germline V gene has CDR1 MNHEY and CDR2 SMNVEV (reference sequence). Trimming left V 6 bases short and J 1 base short, with 9 bases between. Positively selected for CCR7, the CD45RO-negative cells used as naive CD8 cells excluded terminally differentiated effector memory CD45RA+ cells. Libraries were prepared by immunoSEQ multiplex PCR; TCRdb keeps only in-frame clonotypes and omits some of them. The table lists 500,000 to 700,000 clones, approximately 95% of them singletons. The sample originates from a study of shared clonotypes between healthy human individuals. Study-level results: Larger richness was generally estimated for naive than memory subsets.

The sample was naive CD8+ T cells sorted from blood. V gene TRBV27 combines with J gene TRBJ1-1; D might be TRBD1 (5 bases). The source is a woman younger than 45 in good health. The CDR3, as DNA: TGTGCCAGCAGGGGTACAGGGAACACTGAAGCTTTCTTT. It translates to CASRGTGNTEAFF.